This TCR beta chain was recorded in a study of cytomegalovirus exposure and HLA in healthy donors (TCRdb year 2017). Notes on the research overall: An earlier analysis of roughly 500 of the donors reported about 250 Gb of sequence data and 100 million to 140 million unique TCR beta sequences from about 200 million T cells. About 280 gigabases of sequencing data and some 85 million unique TCR sequences were included in an early release covering about 620 HLA-typed donors. The genetic ancestry cluster associated with self-reported Caucasian donors included 81% of the 398 genotyped donors. The study aimed to test whether cataloging public T cell receptors could reveal signatures of past pathogen exposure. The T cell repertoires of 700 or so subjects were profiled by immunosequencing and related to cytomegalovirus serostatus. A separate validation cohort of some 130 different subjects was used in addition to the roughly 700-subject first cohort. To predict cytomegalovirus infection status, the study combined high-throughput TCR immunosequencing, statistical association of individual TCRs with disease status, and machine learning. A later analysis re-examined previously published TCR beta repertoires from more than 600 donors and added high-resolution HLA genotyping to investigate patterns of TCR occurrence. Rather than drawing on any new phenotypic data, the later analysis identified candidate immune exposures from TCR beta sequences and the way those sequences occurred across donors. To decide whether each TCR beta V gene segment behaved as functional or pseudogenic, an earlier analysis of 587 of the donors relied on high-throughput TCR beta sequencing. Donor age, sex, ethnicity and CMV serostatus were compiled together with the repertoire data. A later genetic analysis took genome-wide SNP genotypes for about 55% of the 666 donors and used that subset as a discovery cohort. Every repertoire in the discovery cohort had been generated on one and the same sequencing platform. HLA typing included class I and class II loci at four-digit resolution. The number of typed donors differed by locus: 629-630 for A, B, C, DRB1 and DQB1; 522 for DQA1; 606 for DPA1; and 400 to 480 for DPB1. A handful of DR-DQ haplotypes were handled as single units for association and clustering because linkage in the cohort was strong. Among some 400 genotyped donors of the cohort, an average of approximately 200,000 unique TCR beta nucleotide sequences was sequenced per donor, of which 15% to 20% were non-productive.

Broader findings and caveats from the paper: Linkage disequilibrium might explain the correlated functional status among segregating V segments, but an unknown experimental factor could not be ruled out. A few of the identified cytomegalovirus-associated TCR beta chains were confirmed in vitro to be specific for cytomegalovirus antigens. The authors suggested that the approach could potentially be generalized to other disease states and immunological phenotypes. Roughly uniform sequencing depth across donors was assumed in presence/absence analyses, although this assumption may not hold. HLA typing was unavailable for some donors at each locus, so association tests used only the typed subset. The study listed 150 to 200 TCR beta chains as associated with cytomegalovirus. Assigning TCR associations to individual alleles was difficult when HLA alleles, especially DR and DQ, strongly co-occurred. Some IMGT-functional V segments, including TRBV6-2 and TRBV6-3, could not be told apart with the 87-base-pair reads, so those segments were excluded. Some 15 rarely observed V segments, including chromosome 9 orphons, were excluded from the earlier analysis of approximately 500 of the donors because counts were too low. Most CMV-associated TCR beta chains appeared to be HLA-restricted in a later analysis, and the HLA associations seemed to be driven largely by CMV exposure. Several of the top co-occurrence clusters appeared to be linked to parvovirus B19, influenza, CMV and Epstein-Barr virus, according to a later analysis. In an earlier analysis of about 600 of the donors, most TCR beta V segments appeared in productive rearrangements about 90% or about 30% of the time, broadly matching IMGT annotations. A later genetic analysis associated a missense DCLRE1C variant with V-gene and J-gene trimming of TCR beta chains, and an independent cohort replicated the association. A group of highly shared sequence variants was considered likely to be a technical artifact of the sequencing pipeline. Immune exposure information for the cohort was limited to CMV serostatus. Most TCR sequences were seen in very few donors, while some public TCRs were found in many individuals. In a later analysis, the rate of TCR association differed among HLA loci, with DRB1 alleles having the most associated TCRs and HLA-C alleles having the fewest. Cytomegalovirus status was reported to be diagnosed by the classifier with high specificity and sensitivity in both the original and validation cohorts. At a false discovery rate of 0.05, a later analysis linked some 17,000 TCR beta sequences to specific HLA alleles. A further reported finding was that TCR beta sequences accurately predicted the HLA-A and HLA-B alleles for most subjects in the first cohort. The cohort was sequenced for TCR beta chains only, and without alpha or paired-chain data the features that could be detected were limited. A later analysis found that HLA-associated TCR beta chains were more clonally expanded and had lower generation probabilities than equally common non-associated chains. In a later genetic analysis, fewer N-insertions in productive TCRs were reported among donors in an Asian-associated ancestry cluster than the roughly 640-donor mean.

V ends up 5 bases short and J 6 bases short, with an unmatched junction base count of 2. Spanning cysteine to phenylalanine, the CDR3 consists of 13 amino acids. Only CDR3 DNA is held: 39 bases, read in frame from base 1. CDR1 LNHDA and CDR2 SQIVND are derived from the germline V gene (reference sequence). Library prep was done by the immunoSEQ multiplex PCR assay. The multiplex PCR relied on a mix of 60 forward primers for TCR Vbeta segments and 13 reverse primers for TCR Jbeta segments. The CDR3 region of rearranged TCR beta genes was amplified from genomic DNA by a multiplex PCR assay. Amplified TCR beta libraries were sequenced as 87-base-pair reads on the Illumina HiSeq System. Turning to the authors' computational methods: A later analysis counted approximately 84 million unique TCR beta chains across the 690 or so repertoires, and 10 million to 12 million of these chains were shared by at least two donors. Raw reads were error-corrected and collapsed into unique sequences with a nearest-neighbor algorithm that merged closely related sequences to remove PCR and sequencing errors. To assign V, D and J gene segments, CDR3 sequences were aligned to IMGT reference sequences. For a sequence to be retained, a match of at least six nucleotides was required to both a V gene segment and a J gene segment. Rearrangements were classified as productive when the CDR3 lacked stop codons and remained in frame with V and J, and all other rearrangements were classified as non-productive. CDR3 was defined by IMGT convention, running from the second conserved V-encoded cysteine to the conserved J-encoded phenylalanine. The earlier analysis of 550 to 650 of the donors excluded any sequence lacking an unambiguous match to a single V gene segment. In an earlier analysis of roughly 600 of the donors, a V segment was called functional when productive rearrangements were above 56.7%, and segregating when the standard deviation between donors exceeded 5%. A statistical classification framework was built for diagnosing cytomegalovirus status from the catalog of TCR beta chain sequences. In a later analysis, TCR nucleotide sequences were compared against IMGT/GENE-DB human TR gene sequences so that V and J genes could be assigned. In a later analysis, CDR3 sequences and most-parsimonious VDJ recombination scenarios were assigned using the TCRdist pipeline. A later analysis defined each TCR beta chain by its CDR3 amino acid sequence plus V-gene family, and excluded reads lacking a unique V-gene family. To address suspected cross-contamination and a sequencing artifact, a later analysis removed roughly 580 highly shared, low-generation-probability nucleotide sequences. In a later analysis, a clonal expansion index was calculated for each public chain from normalized within-repertoire ranks of inferred template counts. In a later analysis, generation probabilities were computed using a VDJ recombination model fitted to out-of-frame rearrangements, and the results were checked against IGoR. In a later analysis, TCR-TCR, TCR-HLA and TCR-CMV co-occurrence was scored with hypergeometric tests, and a repertoire-size bias correction was applied to TCR pairs. False discovery rates were estimated in a later analysis by permuting HLA or CMV assignments 20 times. In a later analysis, co-occurring TCRs were grouped using DBSCAN, and TCRdist sequence similarity was added for clustering within HLA-allele-positive subsets. Co-occurrence clustering excluded repertoires with fewer than 30,000 or more than 120,000 public chains, plus five with anomalous nucleotide sharing. The table was pulled from immuneACCESS by TCRdb, which kept in-frame rearrangements only. Such tables lose some clones; where checked, under half of the loss comes from unresolved V genes, and the rest has no known cause. V and J calls and clone size follow that table, whereas D and trimming were derived from the DNA. The sample table contains around 110,000 clones; only one count was recorded for around 80% of them. Together, the top ten hold around 4.8% of the sample.

Remarks on this clone: Which antigen it targets is not known. Qualities for individual bases were not recorded, and no much larger clone is one base off.

The cohort was made up of roughly 670 healthy bone marrow donors. All cohort members were sampled while nominally healthy, although unrecorded immune exposures were likely present. The donor was CMV seropositive and was included in the group of 250 to 300 seropositive cohort members. Every donor gave a peripheral blood sample, and the peripheral blood mononuclear cells from that sample were used for TCR beta sequencing. Genomic DNA was extracted from the blood cell samples with the Qiagen DNeasy Blood Extraction Kit. This TCR was recovered from a man aged 25-45 years in good health and CMV-seropositive. The specimen was PBMCs. The V and J segments used are TRBV19 and TRBJ2-1; TRBD2 matches 9 bases in the middle. The sequenced DNA: TGTGCCAGTAGTGTTAGCGGGGGCAATGAGCAGTTCTTC. Its translation reads: CASSVSGGNEQFF.